A single sample is the source of the 13 T cell receptor beta chains below, sequenced in a study of blood T cell repertoires in COVID-19 (dated by TCRdb to 2018 to 2021). The library came from the immunoSEQ multiplex PCR assay. The immuneACCESS repertoire file appears here via TCRdb, limited to in-frame rearrangements. These files lack a portion of the clones; in checked studies, under half of the deficit traces to unresolved V genes, and the cause of the others is not known. Within this sample are around 70,000 clones, with approximately 80% of them counted one time only. The ten most abundant clones make up roughly 4.8% of the sample. The sample consisted of peripheral blood. The receptors derive from a woman of 80 years or more with active or convalescent COVID-19.

The sample holds a few counts of this clone. The chain combines TRBV9 with TRBJ2-1, with 10 bases that match TRBD2. Germline lookup yields CDR1 SGDLS and CDR2 YYNGEE. V trimming: 3 bases; J trimming: 10 bases; junction bases outside the gene matches: 10. This CDR3 comprises 15 residues. CDR3 amino acids: CASSALESSGREQFF. The CDR3 region has the DNA TGTGCCAGCAGCGCCCTAGAGTCTAGCGGGAGAGAGCAGTTCTTC.

The chain employs TRBV3-1 (or the pseudogene TRBV3-2) and TRBJ1-2; 8 bases match TRBD1. The V and J ends lost 4 bases and 4 bases, in that order; junction bases with no gene match: 5. CDR1 and CDR2 (germline): LGHDT, YNNKEL (reference sequence). The CDR3 extends over 14 amino acids. This chain's CDR3 is CASSPWDRSYGYTF. In DNA form, the CDR3 reads TGTGCCAGCAGCCCGTGGGACAGGAGCTATGGCTACACCTTC.

The genes are TRBV14 and TRBJ2-7, with D maybe TRBD1 (6 bases). The V end lost 1 base, the J end lost 2 bases, and 12 bases lay between the germline ends. The CDR3 loop spans 15 amino acids. Germline CDR1 reads SGHDN; CDR2 reads FVKESK. The CDR3 DNA is TGTGCCAGCAGCCAAGCGAAGGCAGGGGCCTACGAGCAGTACTTC. Translating gives CASSQAKAGAYEQYF.

This clone was detected a few times. The gene calls are TRBV2 and TRBJ1-2; TRBD1 is a possible D gene (6 bases). This CDR3 spans 13 amino acids. Germline CDR1 reads SNHLY; CDR2 reads FYNNEI. V lost 7 bases to trimming and J lost 4 bases, with 13 bases between them. The CDR3: CASTPGGSYGYTF. The CDR3, as DNA: TGTGCCAGCACGCCGGGGGGCAGCTATGGCTACACCTTC.

The genes are TRBV11-3 and TRBJ2-1; D not certain. V shed 2 bases and J shed 4 bases, with 6 bases lying between them. The germline CDR1 and CDR2 sequences are SGHNT and YENEEA. The CDR3 runs 13 residues. Written as DNA, the CDR3 is TGTGCCAGCAGCTTATCGCGGTACAATGAGCAGTTCTTC. It is translated as CASSLSRYNEQFF.

The chain links TRBV7-2 to TRBJ2-7, with TRBD2 matching over 12 bases. The CDR3 consists of 18 residues. The ends lost 2 bases at V and 6 bases at J; junction bases unmatched: 14. Germline-derived CDR1 and CDR2 are SGHTA and FQGNSA. The CDR3 DNA follows: TGTGCCAGCAGCTTATACGGACTAGCGGGGCCGAGCTCCCCCGAGCAGTACTTC. Protein: CASSLYGLAGPSSPEQYF.

The V and J genes are TRBV6-2 or TRBV6-3 and TRBJ2-1; D is possibly TRBD2 (5 bases). V was clipped by 2 bases and J by 7 bases, with 9 bases between them. The CDR3 runs 13 residues. CDR1 and CDR2 (germline): MNHEY, SVGEGT. The CDR3 DNA follows: TGTGCCAGCAGTTACGTCGGACTGAATGAGCAGTTCTTC. This translates into CASSYVGLNEQFF.

This clone was detected only once. The V and J genes are TRBV19 and TRBJ1-2, with TRBD1 identical over 8 bases. Per the germline V gene, CDR1 is LNHDA and CDR2 is SQIVND (reference sequence). The CDR3 length is 15 residues. V lost 4 bases to trimming and J lost 4 bases; unmatched junction nucleotides: 8. The CDR3 bases are TGTGCCAGTAGTACCCTCCTTGGGACAGGCTATGGCTACACCTTC. This sequence encodes CASSTLLGTGYGYTF.

This rearrangement joins TRBV28 to TRBJ2-7, with 10 bases identical to TRBD1. Germline assignment: CDR1 MDHEN and CDR2 SYDVKM. The CDR3 runs 15 residues. The trim removed 5 bases at V and 3 bases at J, leaving 7 bases unmatched. The CDR3 DNA reads as TGTGCCAGCAGTCTGAGACAGGGGGCGGTCTACGAGCAGTACTTC. It is translated as CASSLRQGAVYEQYF.

The chain employs TRBV10-3 and TRBJ1-3; 7 nucleotides agree with TRBD1. The CDR3 spans 16 residues. V gave up 2 bases and J gave up 0 bases; unmatched junction bases: 4. CDR1 is ENHRY and CDR2 is SYGVKD in the germline V gene. The CDR3 DNA sequence: TGTGCCATCAGTGAGACGACAGGGAGCTCTGGAAACACCATATATTTT. This encodes CAISETTGSSGNTIYF.

This clone was recorded a few times. The gene calls are TRBV5-1 and TRBJ2-7, with 9 bases lining up with TRBD1. Germline CDR1 SGHRS, CDR2 YFSETQ. The V and J ends lost 2 bases and 2 bases, in that order; junction bases with no gene match: 5. The CDR3 has 15 amino acids. As DNA, the CDR3 is TGCGCCAGCAGCTTCGTAGGACAGGGGCCCTACGAGCAGTACTTC. It yields the protein CASSFVGQGPYEQYF.

A single count supports this clone. The J gene is TRBJ2-3, the V gene TRBV7-2; 9 bases agree with TRBD2. Germline trimming cut 1 base from V and 6 bases from J; bases unmatched to any gene: 11. This CDR3 is 17 amino acids long. Germline V gene lookup returns CDR1 SGHTA and CDR2 FQGNSA. CDR3 in DNA: TGTGCCAGCAGCTTAGGAACACTAGCGGGTGTTCGGGATACGCAGTATTTT. This codes for CASSLGTLAGVRDTQYF.

This clone was picked up one time. The chain uses TRBV7-8 and TRBJ2-7, with 14 bases that match TRBD2. Germline V gene lookup returns CDR1 SGHVS and CDR2 FQNEAQ. With 5 bases clipped from V and 1 base from J, the junction kept 13 bases outside the gene matches. This CDR3 has 19 amino acids. Here the CDR3 DNA reads TGTGCCAGCAGCCCACGTCCCGGGACTAGCGGGAGTCCATCCTACGAGCAGTACTTC. Amino acids: CASSPRPGTSGSPSYEQYF.